This T cell receptor beta chain was recorded in a study of regulatory T cells in long-lasting Graves disease. Study findings and constraints: Persistent disease preferred TRBV28, TRBJ1-2 and TRBJ2-5; new disease, TRBV20-1 and TRBJ2-1. Persistent Graves' patients possessed reduced TCR diversity relative to recently diagnosed ones.

Building the TCR beta libraries relied on iRepertoire HTBI primers, and CDR3 regions underwent Arm-PCR. From the multiplex PCR reads, TCRdb called clonotypes with MiXCR, one entry per CDR3 protein. The sample holds around 400,000 distinct CDR3 sequences, around a fifth seen once. As for time point: persistent/refractory GD, antithyroid drugs over 5 years with positive TRAb. There was RNA extracted from PBMCs, and the TCR library was made from it. Diagnosing Graves' disease relied on the American Thyroid Association guidelines. This clonotype has only a few counts. Its antigen is still unknown. V was pared by 6 bases and J by 3 bases, with 7 bases of the junction left unmatched. This CDR3 is 15 amino acids long.

The chain employs TRBV12-3 or TRBV12-4 and TRBJ1-5; 8 bases align to TRBD1. The specimen was peripheral blood mononuclear cells (PBMCs), collected when the disease was refractory, from a patient treated with antithyroid drugs. The TCR originated in a female donor with Graves disease. The DNA for the CDR3 is TGTGCCAGCAGCCCACAGGGGGGGACCAATCAGCCCCAGCATTTT. Protein: CASSPQGGTNQPQHF.